This TCR beta chain was recovered during a study of OX40 agonist ivuxolimab in advanced cancers. Notes on the research overall: The costimulatory receptor OX40 (CD134) was targeted by ivuxolimab, a fully human IgG2 agonistic monoclonal antibody. Of the roughly 51 patients in dose escalation, about 19 had hepatocellular carcinoma, some 15 had melanoma, 9 had renal cell carcinoma and 9 had head and neck cancer. The dose-escalation cohort was roughly 87% male with a mean age of approximately 60 years, ranging from about 23 to 85. Partial responses were achieved by three dose-escalation patients, of whom one had hepatocellular carcinoma and two had cutaneous melanoma. Intravenous ivuxolimab was administered to patients every 2 weeks at six dose levels: 0.01, 0.1, 0.3, 1.5, 3 and 10 mg/kg. The paper describes the monotherapy dose-escalation part (N of about 47 patients) of the phase I trial of ivuxolimab. Peripheral TCRbeta sequencing aimed to test whether ivuxolimab altered TCR sequence diversity and caused clonal T-cell expansion. Patients were allowed to have had prior anti-PD-1, anti-PD-L1 or anti-CTLA-4 therapy, and approximately 43% of the dose-escalation patients had previously received checkpoint inhibitors.

In regard to this clone: What antigen it recognizes has not been identified. Base qualities are not recorded, but no much larger clone differs from it by a single base.

To sequence the TCRbeta CDR3 region, genomic DNA was isolated from the sorted cells. TCRbeta CDR3 regions were sequenced using the immunoSEQ Assay. TCRdb's version of the immuneACCESS table is confined to in-frame rearrangements and falls short of the full clone set. An unresolved V gene accounts for under half of the shortfall where checked; the remainder is of unknown origin. In all, the sample holds under 85,000 clones, and around 90% of those were seen once. The ten largest clones add up to about 3.8% of the sample. Here is what the overall study found, with its caveats: Low levels of normalized T-cell clonal expansion were also shown by some nonresponding patients. The antigen specificity of the clonally expanded peripheral T cells was not determined. After ivuxolimab, CD8+ T cells had more expanded clones than CD4+ T cells on average. In the 0.1-3.0 mg/kg groups, partial responders were among the patients with the lowest normalized peripheral clonal expansion, particularly in CD8+ T cells. At doses from 0.1 to 3.0 mg/kg, clonal expansion was seen in both CD4+ and CD8+ blood T cells between baseline and week 6.

The trial excluded patients who had a history of autoimmune disease or who were on systemic immunosuppression. In every dose cohort, peripheral blood was drawn for TCR sequencing at baseline, cycle 4 day 1, and cycle 7 day 1. The samples were taken from a phase I, first-in-human, multicenter, open-label dose-escalation trial of ivuxolimab. Adults with locally advanced or metastatic melanoma, renal cell, hepatocellular, or head and neck squamous cell carcinoma were enrolled in the trial. Before TCR sequencing, CD4+ T cells and CD8+ T cells were sorted from peripheral blood as separate populations. V is shortened by 6 bases, J by 0 bases, and the region joining them spans 6 bases. Reading the germline V gene gives CDR1 MDHEN and CDR2 SYDVKM. Reading from cysteine to phenylalanine, the CDR3 counts 12 amino acids. Only CDR3 DNA remains: 36 bases, in frame from the first base.

This sample comprised CD4+ or CD8+ T cells sorted from blood, obtained in a trial of the OX40 agonist ivuxolimab. The chain was built from TRBV28 and TRBJ2-7, with the D gene possibly TRBD1 or TRBD2, each one fitting 5 bases. The sequence derives from an adult with an advanced solid tumor such as melanoma, head and neck, liver or kidney cancer. The CDR3 region has the sequence CASRGDSYEQYF. At the DNA level, the sequence is TGTGCCAGCAGGGGGGACTCCTACGAGCAGTACTTC.